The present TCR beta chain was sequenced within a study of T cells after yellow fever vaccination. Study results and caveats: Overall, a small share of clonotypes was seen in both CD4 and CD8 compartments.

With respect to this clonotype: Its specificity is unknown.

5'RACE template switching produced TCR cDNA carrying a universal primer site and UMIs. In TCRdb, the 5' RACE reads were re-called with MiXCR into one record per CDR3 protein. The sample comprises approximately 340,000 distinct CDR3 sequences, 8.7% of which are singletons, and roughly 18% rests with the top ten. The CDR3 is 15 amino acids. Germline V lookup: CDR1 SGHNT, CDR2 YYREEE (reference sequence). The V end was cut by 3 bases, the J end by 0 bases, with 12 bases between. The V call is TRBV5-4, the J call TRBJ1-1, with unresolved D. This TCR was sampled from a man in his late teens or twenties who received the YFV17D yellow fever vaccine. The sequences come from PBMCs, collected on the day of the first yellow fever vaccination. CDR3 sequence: CASSSAVSMNTEAFF. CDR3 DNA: TGTGCCAGCAGCTCGGCTGTCAGCATGAACACTGAAGCTTTCTTT.